Listed here are 13 T cell receptor beta chains from one sample, sequenced in a study of PD-1 blockade in mismatch repair-deficient tumors. Generated by immunoSEQ multiplex PCR, the TCRdb table keeps only in-frame clones and is missing some. The sample yields about 84,000 clones, over 70% seen once. Sequenced material: peripheral blood, taken 12 weeks after starting pembrolizumab. The source of these receptors is an adult with mismatch repair-deficient cancer.

The chain employs TRBV11-2 and TRBJ1-2, with TRBD1 identical over 7 bases. CDR3 length: 12 residues. J lost 7 bases, V lost 5 bases, and 4 bases had no gene match. Germline loops: CDR1 SGHAT, CDR2 FQNNGV. In DNA form, the CDR3 reads TGTGCCAGCAGCGCAGGGGGGAGTGGCTACACCTTC. Its translation: CASSAGGSGYTF.

J is TRBJ1-2 and V is TRBV7-8; no clear D. Germline CDR1 reads SGHVS; CDR2 reads FQNEAQ. Trimming took 3 bases from V and 3 from J, leaving 11 bases between them. The length of the CDR3 is 14 residues. This CDR3 is CASSLEEIYYGYTF. CDR3 DNA: TGTGCCAGCAGCTTGGAGGAGATATACTATGGCTACACCTTC.

V gene TRBV4-1 combines with J gene TRBJ1-1, with unresolved D. V lost 0 bases and J 8 bases, leaving 13 bases between the germline ends. Germline assignment: CDR1 MGHRA and CDR2 YSYEKL. The CDR3 length is 14 residues. CDR3: CASSQDPALSEAFF. CDR3 DNA: TGCGCCAGCAGCCAAGACCCGGCCTTATCGGAAGCTTTCTTT.

V is TRBV7-9 and J is TRBJ2-2; perhaps D is TRBD1 or TRBD2 (6 bases each). Germline lookup yields CDR1 SEHNR and CDR2 FQNEAQ (reference sequence). V lost 4 bases and J 7 bases, leaving 22 bases between the germline ends. The CDR3 covers 17 residues. CDR3 nucleotides: TGTGCCAGCAGCTGGGCAGGGGAAAAGAAAGCGGGCGGGGAGCTGTTTTTT. Protein sequence: CASSWAGEKKAGGELFF.

The CDR3 nucleotides are TGTGCCAGCAGATTAGGGGGGACCAGCTCCTACGAGCAGTACTTC. Amino acid sequence: CASRLGGTSSYEQYF. The V call is TRBV28, the J call TRBJ2-7, with D possibly being TRBD1 or TRBD2 (6 bases each). V was shortened by 6 bases and J by 0 bases, with 15 bases between the two germline ends. CDR1 is MDHEN, CDR2 SYDVKM, per germline. This CDR3 has 15 amino acids.

Within the sample, this clone is medium-sized (0.01 to 0.1%). V is TRBV6-1 and J is TRBJ1-5; D is unclear. There are 13 residues in the CDR3. The ends were cut back, 1 base at V and 7 bases at J, with 8 bases in the middle. Germline CDR1 MNHNS, CDR2 SASEGT. As DNA, the CDR3 is TGTGCCAGCAGTGAAGGGGTTGGGCAGCCCCAGCATTTT. Amino acid sequence: CASSEGVGQPQHF.

The chain is built from TRBV4-2 and TRBJ2-7; possible D gene TRBD2, 5 bases. The CDR3 covers 14 residues. In germline, CDR1 is LGHNA, CDR2 YNFKEQ. The V end lost 5 bases, the J end lost 2 bases, and 13 bases lay between the germline ends. The CDR3 protein is CASSASRPPYEQYF. CDR3 bases: TGTGCCAGCAGCGCTAGCAGGCCCCCCTACGAGCAGTACTTC.

This chain connects TRBV5-8 to TRBJ1-1; 9 bases map to TRBD1. The germline gives CDR1 SGHTS, CDR2 YDEGEE. This CDR3 has 17 residues. J was trimmed by 5 bases and V by 2 bases; bases with no gene match: 13. The CDR3 loop is CASSLTHGTGRLTEAFF. The CDR3 nucleotides are TGTGCCAGCAGCTTAACCCACGGGACAGGGAGATTGACTGAAGCTTTCTTT.

The chain recombines TRBV19 with TRBJ1-5, with D possibly matching TRBD1 (6 bases). The germline V and J ends were trimmed by 7 bases and 4 bases, with 17 bases remaining between them. This CDR3 region has 15 residues. Germline V lookup: CDR1 LNHDA, CDR2 SQIVND (reference sequence). DNA of the CDR3: TGTGCCAGTATTAGCACGGGGGGCGGGAATCAGCCCCAGCATTTT. Its protein is CASISTGGGNQPQHF. The variable domain in full, completed from reference TRBV19 and TRBJ1-5, reads DGGITQSPKYLFRKEGQNVTLSCEQNLNHDAMYWYRQDPGQGLRLIYYSQIVNDFQKGDIAEGYSVSREKKESFPLTVTSAQKNPTAFYLCASISTGGGNQPQHFGDGTRLSIL.

This clone was observed a few times. The V gene is TRBV19, the J gene TRBJ1-1; perhaps TRBD1 as D (6 bases). Trimming removed 7 bases from V and 4 bases from J, with 10 bases in between. The germline gives CDR1 LNHDA, CDR2 SQIVND (reference sequence). The length of the CDR3 is 12 residues. This CDR3 reads CASNEGGTEAFF. The CDR3 DNA reads as TGTGCCAGTAATGAGGGGGGCACTGAAGCTTTCTTT.

This chain joins TRBV6-5 and TRBJ1-3, with a possible D match to TRBD1 (5 bases). Trimming removed 6 bases at V and 0 bases at J, with 9 bases between. Looked up from germline, CDR1 is MNHEY and CDR2 is SVGAGI. There are 14 residues in the CDR3. The CDR3 reads CASRGETSGNTIYF. CDR3 sequence (DNA): TGTGCCAGCAGGGGGGAGACCTCTGGAAACACCATATATTTT.

The chain combines TRBV14 with TRBJ2-3; 10 bases map to TRBD2. V lost 2 bases and J lost 0; bases outside the gene matches: 5. This CDR3 has 17 amino acids. The germline CDR1 and CDR2 sequences are SGHDN and FVKESK. The CDR3: CASSQPGLAISTDTQYF. The CDR3 region has the DNA TGTGCCAGCAGCCAACCGGGACTAGCGATTAGCACAGATACGCAGTATTTT. The entire variable domain, with the rest obtained from reference TRBV14 and TRBJ2-3, is as follows: EAGVTQFPSHSVIEKGQTVTLRCDPISGHDNLYWYRRVMGKEIKFLLHFVKESKQDESGMPNNRFLAERTGGTYSTLKVQPAELEDSGVYFCASSQPGLAISTDTQYFGPGTRLTVL.

The rearrangement joins TRBV28 to TRBJ1-2, with D unresolved. The V gene's germline CDR1 is MDHEN and CDR2 SYDVKM. The CDR3 contains 16 residues. With 6 bases removed from V and 4 bases from J, the gap between germline ends came to 21 bases. This CDR3 is CASRDGNLGTPYGYTF. The CDR3 DNA is TGTGCCAGCAGGGACGGTAACTTAGGTACGCCCTATGGCTACACCTTC.